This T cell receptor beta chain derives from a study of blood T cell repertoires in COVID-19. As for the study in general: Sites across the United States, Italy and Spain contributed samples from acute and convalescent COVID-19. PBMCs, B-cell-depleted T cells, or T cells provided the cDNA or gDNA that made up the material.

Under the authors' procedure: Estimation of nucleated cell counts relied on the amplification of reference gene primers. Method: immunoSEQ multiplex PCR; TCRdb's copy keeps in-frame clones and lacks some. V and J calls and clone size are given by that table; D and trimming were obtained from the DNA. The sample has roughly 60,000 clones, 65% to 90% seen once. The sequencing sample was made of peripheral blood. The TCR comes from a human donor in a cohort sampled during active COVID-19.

CDR3 residues: CASNGDTIRTQYF. CDR3 DNA sequence: TGTGCCAGTAATGGGGACACGATAAGGACCCAGTACTTC. The rearrangement joins TRBV19 to TRBJ2-5, with TRBD1 as a possible D gene (6 bases). Germline CDR1 and CDR2: LNHDA and SQIVND (reference sequence). This CDR3 contains 13 residues. V lost 7 bases and J lost 7, with 16 bases in between.